Shown below are 6 T cell receptor beta chains from a single sample sequenced in a study of T cell changes during pregnancy in multiple sclerosis. Repertoires were generated with immunoSEQ multiplex PCR, while TCRdb's copy carries only in-frame clones and drops some. The data hold about 35,000 clones, with more than 85% observed a single time. The specimen was CD4+ T cells from peripheral blood mononuclear cells, collected in the third trimester of pregnancy. These TCRs come from a female donor in good health, enrolled as a control in a pregnancy study.

V usage is TRBV11-2 and J usage is TRBJ1-2; perhaps TRBD1 as D (5 bases). The germline V gene encodes CDR1 SGHAT and CDR2 FQNNGV. Trimming shortened V by 5 bases and J by 6 bases, and 16 bases separated the two germline ends. There are 14 residues in the CDR3. In DNA, the CDR3 is TGTGCCAGCAGCCTAAGGGGTTTAGAGGATGGCTACACCTTC. Translating gives CASSLRGLEDGYTF.

CDR3 loop: CASSIEGHEQYF. CDR3 nucleotides: TGTGCCAGTAGTATTGAGGGCCACGAGCAGTACTTC. This chain links TRBV19 with TRBJ2-7, with a tentative D call TRBD2 (5 bases). This CDR3 contains 12 residues. The ends were cut back, 3 bases at V and 5 bases at J, with 8 bases in the middle. Germline lookup yields CDR1 LNHDA and CDR2 SQIVND (reference sequence).

The V gene is TRBV4-1, the J gene TRBJ1-1, with D perhaps TRBD1 (5 bases). V gave up 1 base and J gave up 1 base, with 16 bases separating them. Germline lookup yields CDR1 MGHRA and CDR2 YSYEKL. There are 17 residues in the CDR3. For the CDR3, the DNA is TGCGCCAGCAGCCAAGGGGTCACAGGAAGGGGGAACACTGAAGCTTTCTTT. It encodes CASSQGVTGRGNTEAFF.

The J gene is TRBJ1-1, the V gene TRBV19; 11 positions match TRBD1. CDR1 and CDR2 (germline): LNHDA, SQIVND (reference sequence). Losses at the gene ends were 3 bases for V and 0 bases for J; bases not matched to a gene: 12. This CDR3 is built from 19 residues. CDR3 sequence (DNA): TGTGCCAGTAGTATGGGGTTAGGGACAGGGGGGTTGTTGAACACTGAAGCTTTCTTT. This codes for CASSMGLGTGGLLNTEAFF.

The rearrangement uses TRBV18 and TRBJ2-5; 7 bases map to TRBD1. CDR1 KGHSH and CDR2 LQKENI come from the germline V gene. There are 13 residues in the CDR3. V gave up 3 bases and J gave up 4 bases; unmatched junction bases: 2. The CDR3 bases are TGTGCCAGCTCACCGCACAGGGGAGAGACCCAGTACTTC. This translates into CASSPHRGETQYF.

This clone was counted a single time. For the CDR3, the DNA is TGTGCCAGCAGCCTAGGACAGAGAGGAAACACCATATATTTT. It yields the protein CASSLGQRGNTIYF. V and J are TRBV7-2 and TRBJ1-3, with a tentative D call TRBD1 (6 bases). The germline V gene encodes CDR1 SGHTA and CDR2 FQGNSA. This CDR3 is built from 14 residues. V was pared by 5 bases and J by 4 bases, with 12 bases between.